Listed below are T cell receptor beta chains from one sample, sequenced in a study of blood T cell repertoires in COVID-19. Sequenced by immunoSEQ multiplex PCR; TCRdb stores in-frame clones only, minus some. The table shows roughly 300,000 clones, with about four fifths occurring only once. Sequencing was carried out using peripheral blood. Receptors originate from a woman aged 45-65 years with acute or convalescent COVID-19. The CDR3 runs from the conserved cysteine through the conserved F or W. A D gene is named only where the DNA matches it firmly. The size of a clone is reported for some rows only, either as once, few or many, or as a class for expanded clones.

j_call | clone_size | v_call | d_call | cdr3_aa | cdr3_nt
TRBJ1-1 | NA | TRBV7-9 | NA | CASTRTENEAFF | TGTGCCAGCACGCGGACAGAAAATGAAGCTTTCTTT
TRBJ2-7 | NA | TRBV19 | TRBD1 | CASSPRQGAYEQYF | TGTGCCAGTAGCCCAAGACAGGGGGCCTACGAGCAGTACTTC
TRBJ2-1 | NA | TRBV29-1 | NA | CSLIPQGPNEQFF | TGCAGCCTCATCCCCCAGGGGCCCAATGAGCAGTTCTTC
TRBJ2-2 | once | TRBV5-1 | TRBD2 | CASGGLAGGGGELFF | TGCGCCAGCGGCGGACTAGCGGGGGGCGGTGGGGAGCTGTTTTTT
TRBJ2-1 | NA | TRBV7-2 | TRBD2 | CASSPTSGGRITYNEQFF | TGTGCCAGCAGCCCAACTAGCGGGGGGCGCATCACCTACAATGAGCAGTTCTTC
TRBJ2-1 | NA | TRBV5-6 | NA | CASSLHNEQFF | TGTGCCAGCAGCTTGCATAATGAGCAGTTCTTC
TRBJ2-7 | NA | TRBV5-4 | TRBD2 | CAIGTSGTYEQYF | TGTGCCATAGGGACTAGCGGGACCTACGAGCAGTACTTC
TRBJ1-1 | NA | TRBV5-1 | NA | CASSFTGLESTEAFF | TGCGCCAGCAGCTTTACAGGGCTGGAGTCCACTGAAGCTTTCTTT
TRBJ2-3 | NA | TRBV29-1 | TRBD2 | CSVGTGRGADTQYF | TGCAGCGTGGGGACTGGCCGGGGGGCAGATACGCAGTATTTT
TRBJ1-5 | few | TRBV30 | NA | CALGQTSNQPQHF | TGTGCCTTGGGGCAGACAAGCAATCAGCCCCAGCATTTT
TRBJ1-2 | NA | TRBV19 | NA | CASSIPFGGYTF | TGTGCCAGTAGTATCCCCTTCGGTGGCTACACCTTC
TRBJ2-1 | NA | TRBV27 | TRBD1 | CASIPGQSSYNEQFF | TGTGCCAGCATTCCGGGACAGAGCTCCTACAATGAGCAGTTCTTC
TRBJ2-5 | once | TRBV4-1 | TRBD1 | CASSQGEGGLRGVETQYF | TGCGCCAGCAGCCAAGGTGAAGGGGGCCTGAGGGGTGTTGAGACCCAGTACTTC
TRBJ2-5 | once | TRBV5-1 | NA | CASSPQGLQETQYF | TGCGCCAGCAGTCCGCAGGGGCTACAAGAGACCCAGTACTTC
TRBJ2-2 | once | TRBV5-4 | TRBD1 | CASRTTLAGGSTGELFF | TGTGCCAGCCGGACCACCTTGGCAGGGGGCTCCACCGGGGAGCTGTTTTTT
TRBJ1-4 | NA | TRBV5-5 | NA | CASSLGVLSGEKLFF | TGTGCCAGCAGCTTGGGGGTTCTTTCGGGGGAAAAACTGTTTTTT
TRBJ2-3 | NA | TRBV6-2/TRBV6-3 | NA | CASSYSVREGVTDTQYF | TGTGCCAGCAGTTACTCGGTTCGAGAGGGTGTCACAGATACGCAGTATTTT
TRBJ2-1 | NA | TRBV5-4 | TRBD1 | CASSHKDRAENEQFF | TGTGCCAGCAGCCATAAGGACAGGGCGGAAAATGAGCAGTTCTTC
TRBJ1-3 | NA | TRBV12-5 | NA | CASGMGGQRNTIYF | TGTGCTAGTGGAATGGGGGGGCAGCGAAACACCATATATTTT
TRBJ1-4 | NA | TRBV19 | NA | CASTDDRSTNEKLFF | TGTGCCAGTACTGACGACAGGTCAACTAATGAAAAACTGTTTTTT
TRBJ1-4 | NA | TRBV9 | NA | CASSPEVGGSDNEKLFF | TGTGCCAGCAGCCCTGAAGTTGGGGGGTCCGATAATGAAAAACTGTTTTTT
TRBJ2-7 | NA | TRBV18 | NA | CASSPPGRAYEQYF | TGTGCCAGCTCACCACCCGGCAGGGCCTACGAGCAGTACTTC
TRBJ1-4 | NA | TRBV11-2 | TRBD1 | CASSSIRDRAFRGKLFF | TGTGCCAGCAGCTCGATCCGGGACAGGGCCTTTAGGGGGAAACTGTTTTTT
TRBJ1-2 | NA | TRBV15 | NA | CATSRDNEDAYTF | TGTGCCACCAGCAGAGATAATGAGGATGCCTACACCTTC
TRBJ1-6 | NA | TRBV30 | TRBD1 | CAWSTGTGGPTLHF | TGTGCCTGGAGCACCGGGACAGGGGGCCCAACCCTCCACTTT
TRBJ1-4 | NA | TRBV2 | NA | CASSALATNEKLFF | TGTGCCAGCAGTGCCTTAGCAACTAATGAAAAACTGTTTTTT
TRBJ2-2 | NA | TRBV10-3 | NA | CAISESASGGYTGELFF | TGTGCCATCAGTGAGTCGGCAAGCGGCGGCTACACCGGGGAGCTGTTTTTT
TRBJ1-1 | NA | TRBV4-1 | NA | CASSPHIIRNTEAFF | TGCGCCAGCAGCCCGCACATTATCAGGAACACTGAAGCTTTCTTT
TRBJ1-6 | NA | TRBV5-4 | NA | CASSLVQKNSPLHF | TGTGCCAGCAGCTTGGTTCAGAAGAATTCACCCCTCCACTTT